The following is a T cell receptor beta chain sequence with its context. Antigen: not known. The assay received all extracted DNA from sorted CD8+ subsets. Sequencing used immunoSEQ multiplex PCR; TCRdb keeps in-frame clones, though not all of them. Here the sample spans fewer than 15,000 clones, under 95% being singletons. The trim removed 3 bases at V and 5 bases at J, leaving 8 bases unmatched. The germline gives CDR1 MRHNA, CDR2 SNTAGT. This CDR3 has 17 residues. The entry originates in a study of blood T cell dynamics during melanoma immunotherapy. Study-level information: Metastatic melanoma patients received first-line pembrolizumab or nivolumab plus ipilimumab.

Study-level findings and limits: The most clonal sorted CD8+ subset, immune-effector cells, was closest to cell-free DNA CDR3 sequences.

Time point specified: pre-treatment baseline. One draw preceded checkpoint blockade; another followed its first cycle at week 3. This chain connects TRBV6-4 to TRBJ2-1; 12 bases are a match to TRBD2. This sample comprised effector memory CD8+ T cells from blood, obtained from a patient treated with checkpoint blockade. The TCR comes from a human donor with melanoma. The DNA for the CDR3 is TGTGCCAGCAGTGAAGTAGGACTAGCGGGGCCAAACAATGAGCAGTTCTTC. Its translation is CASSEVGLAGPNNEQFF.